These 19 T cell receptor beta chains were sequenced from one sample in a study of shared clonotypes between healthy human individuals. Naive CD8 cells lacked CD45RO, underwent positive selection for CCR7 and left out terminally differentiated effector memory CD45RA+ cells. Only in-frame clones appear in the TCRdb table, and some are missing; sequencing was by immunoSEQ multiplex PCR. Among about 2,100,000 clones listed, about 93% were seen once. The sequencing sample was made of naive CD8+ T cells from PBMCs. The origin of the receptors is a man younger than 35 in good health. Some clones in this sample may be carry-over from other donors' samples.

Turning to this clone: The same CDR3 can be traced to other DNA sequences in this sample. The chain uses TRBV5-4 and TRBJ2-7, with TRBD2 matching over 11 bases. CDR1 is SGHNT, CDR2 YYREEE, per germline (reference sequence). V trimming: 2 bases; J trimming: 3 bases; junction bases outside the gene matches: 4. This CDR3 is 15 amino acids long. For the CDR3, the DNA is TGTGCCAGCAGCTTCGGGACTAGCGGTTACTACGAGCAGTACTTC. This sequence encodes CASSFGTSGYYEQYF.

The chain recombines TRBV4-3 with TRBJ2-5; possible D gene TRBD1, 5 bases. The V end lost 4 bases, the J end lost 5 bases, and 14 bases lay between the germline ends. The CDR3 runs 14 residues. CDR1 and CDR2 (germline): LGHNA, YSLEER. CDR3 sequence (DNA): TGCGCCAGCAGCCCCACTTTTCAGGGTGAGACCCAGTACTTC. It translates to CASSPTFQGETQYF.

This chain uses TRBV6-6 with TRBJ1-3; D is unclear. The V gene lost 0 bases and the J gene lost 0 bases, with 9 bases spanning the gap. Looked up from germline, CDR1 is MNHNY and CDR2 is SVGAGI (reference sequence). The CDR3 sequence is 16 residues long. CDR3: CASSYSGSPSGNTIYF. DNA for the CDR3: TGTGCCAGCAGTTACTCAGGGAGCCCCTCTGGAAACACCATATATTTT.

The chain combines TRBV27 with TRBJ2-6, with 7 bases matching TRBD2. The CDR3 contains 14 residues. Germline loops: CDR1 MNHEY, CDR2 SMNVEV (reference sequence). J lost 9 bases, V lost 2 bases, and 4 bases had no gene match. The CDR3 sequence: CASSLVGTINVLTF. The CDR3 DNA follows: TGTGCCAGCAGTTTAGTCGGGACTATCAACGTCCTGACTTTC. The whole variable domain, filled in from reference TRBV27 and TRBJ2-6, reads EAQVTQNPRYLITVTGKKLTVTCSQNMNHEYMSWYRQDPGLGLRQIYYSMNVEVTDKGDVPEGYKVSRKEKRNFPLILESPSPNQTSLYFCASSLVGTINVLTFGAGSRLTVL.

V is TRBV2 and J is TRBJ2-7; the D is unclear. The CDR3 extends over 15 amino acids. CDR1 is SNHLY, CDR2 FYNNEI, per germline. V lost 4 bases, J lost 3 bases, and 16 bases lay in between. The CDR3 sequence is CASSVTAPSNYEQYF. The CDR3 nucleotides are TGTGCCAGCAGTGTAACGGCGCCAAGCAACTACGAGCAGTACTTC.

The chain links TRBV6-4 to TRBJ2-2; 10 nucleotides align to TRBD1. V gave up 0 bases and J gave up 5 bases; unmatched junction bases: 3. The CDR3 is 16 amino acids. From germline, CDR1 is MRHNA and CDR2 SNTAGT. CDR3 sequence (DNA): TGTGCCAGCAGTGACTCCTGGACAGGGGGTACCGGGGAGCTGTTTTTT. Translated: CASSDSWTGGTGELFF.

The chain carries TRBV7-2 and TRBJ1-5, with D unresolved. The V end lost 3 bases, the J end lost 5 bases, and 8 bases lay between the germline ends. Germline V gene data show CDR1 as SGHTA and CDR2 as FQGNSA. The CDR3 is 13 residues long. The DNA of the CDR3 is TGTGCCAGCAGCTTCTGGGGAGATCAGCCCCAGCATTTT. It translates to CASSFWGDQPQHF.

The chain recombines TRBV25-1 with TRBJ1-1; no reliable D call. Per the germline V gene, CDR1 is MGHDK and CDR2 is SYGVNS. This CDR3 contains 13 residues. Between the trimmed V and J ends, which lost 7 bases and 5 bases, there was a span of 14 bases. CDR3 protein: CASTSLGGTEAFF. CDR3 bases: TGTGCCAGCACCAGCCTGGGAGGAACTGAAGCTTTCTTT.

The V gene is TRBV11-2, the J gene TRBJ2-7; TRBD2 might be the D (5 bases). The CDR3 has 13 residues. Germline CDR1 SGHAT, CDR2 FQNNGV. Trimming removed 3 bases at V and 4 bases at J, with 10 bases between. The CDR3 nucleotides read TGTGCCAGCAGCTTTGAGCCGGGGTACGAGCAGTACTTC. Residues: CASSFEPGYEQYF. The complete variable domain, with remaining parts taken from reference TRBV11-2 and TRBJ2-7, reads EAGVAQSPRYKIIEKRQSVAFWCNPISGHATLYWYQQILGQGPKLLIQFQNNGVVDDSQLPKDRFSAERLKGVDSTLKIQPAKLEDSAVYLCASSFEPGYEQYFGPGTRLTVT.

The chain combines TRBV7-7 with TRBJ2-5, with D perhaps TRBD2 (6 bases). This CDR3 is 14 amino acids long. V gave up 5 bases and J gave up 1 base, with 11 bases separating them. CDR1 and CDR2 from the germline V gene are SSHAT and FNYEAQ (reference sequence). The CDR3 spells CASSPRELQETQYF. In DNA form, the CDR3 reads TGTGCCAGCAGCCCCCGGGAGCTCCAAGAGACCCAGTACTTC.

The rearrangement joins TRBV7-2 to TRBJ2-7, with TRBD2 matching over 9 bases. The CDR3 is made up of 19 amino acids. Germline trimming cut 4 bases from V and 3 bases from J; bases unmatched to any gene: 19. Germline CDR1 and CDR2: SGHTA and FQGNSA. The DNA for the CDR3 is TGTGCCAGCAGCTCAACCGCGTCCACCCCTAGCGGGGAAATCTACGAGCAGTACTTC. Translating it yields CASSSTASTPSGEIYEQYF.

V and J are TRBV6-5 and TRBJ2-1; 8 nucleotides line up with TRBD2. The CDR3 spans 15 residues. Germline V CDR1 and CDR2: MNHEY, SVGAGI. J was trimmed by 0 bases and V by 6 bases; bases with no gene match: 4. The CDR3 is CASREREYSYNEQFF. The CDR3 DNA reads TGTGCCAGCAGAGAGCGGGAGTACTCCTACAATGAGCAGTTCTTC.

This chain uses TRBV20-1 with TRBJ2-7, with D uncertain. The CDR3 runs to 11 residues. V lost 7 bases, J lost 6 bases, and 13 bases lay in between. Germline CDR1 DFQATT, CDR2 SNEGSKA (reference sequence). CDR3 in amino acids: CSVFAAGEQYF. The CDR3 DNA reads TGCAGTGTTTTTGCAGCCGGCGAGCAGTACTTC.

V gene TRBV7-9 combines with J gene TRBJ2-2, with D uncertain. CDR1 SEHNR and CDR2 FQNEAQ come from the germline V gene (reference sequence). CDR3 length: 16 residues. V lost 1 base to trimming and J lost 0 bases, with 9 bases between them. The DNA for the CDR3 is TGTGCCAGCAGCTTAGAGGCCAGACCGAACACCGGGGAGCTGTTTTTT. Translated: CASSLEARPNTGELFF.

This clone was observed a few times. The rearrangement uses TRBV2 and TRBJ1-5; D is ambiguous. From germline, CDR1 is SNHLY and CDR2 FYNNEI. This CDR3 spans 15 amino acids. V gave up 7 bases and J gave up 4 bases, with 17 bases separating them. DNA for the CDR3: TGTGCCAGCACCCCCGGCAGATCTCTAAATCAGCCCCAGCATTTT. Amino acids: CASTPGRSLNQPQHF. Filled out from reference TRBV2 and TRBJ1-5, the complete variable domain reads EPEVTQTPSHQVTQMGQEVILRCVPISNHLYFYWYRQILGQKVEFLVSFYNNEISEKSEIFDDQFSVERPDGSNFTLKIRSTKLEDSAMYFCASTPGRSLNQPQHFGDGTRLSIL.

The V and J genes are TRBV6-5 and TRBJ1-1, with 9 bases identical to TRBD1. J gave up 4 bases and V 2 bases, and 5 bases lay outside the gene matches. CDR3 length equals 15 residues. Germline V gene data show CDR1 as MNHEY and CDR2 as SVGAGI. The DNA for the CDR3 is TGTGCCAGCAGTTACACCGGGACAGGGCCCACTGAAGCTTTCTTT. Amino acids: CASSYTGTGPTEAFF.

The chain uses TRBV2 and TRBJ2-1; 7 bases agree with TRBD2. CDR3 size: 17 residues. Germline V CDR1 and CDR2: SNHLY, FYNNEI. Trimming removed 0 bases from V and 4 bases from J; junction bases left unmatched: 9. As DNA, the CDR3 is TGTGCCAGCAGTGAAGCCCTATCGGCGGGAGTGTACAATGAGCAGTTCTTC. It is translated as CASSEALSAGVYNEQFF.

The chain uses TRBV6-5 and TRBJ2-1; 7 bases agree with TRBD2. The CDR3 consists of 15 residues. V shed 6 bases, J shed 4 bases, and the junction held 9 bases outside the gene matches. Germline CDR1 reads MNHEY; CDR2 reads SVGAGI. This CDR3 reads CASSGGSSGYNEQFF. The CDR3 DNA sequence: TGTGCCAGCAGCGGGGGAAGTAGCGGGTACAATGAGCAGTTCTTC.

This sequence joins TRBV9 and TRBJ2-1; the match to TRBD2 covers 9 bases. Looked up from germline, CDR1 is SGDLS and CDR2 is YYNGEE. V was pared by 4 bases and J by 0 bases, with 11 bases of the junction left unmatched. The CDR3 contains 18 residues. DNA for the CDR3: TGTGCCAGCAGCAAGGGGCTGAGCGGGAGGAACTCCTACAATGAGCAGTTCTTC. It is translated as CASSKGLSGRNSYNEQFF. Full variable domain (missing parts from reference TRBV9 and TRBJ2-1): DSGVTQTPKHLITATGQRVTLRCSPRSGDLSVYWYQQSLDQGLQFLIQYYNGEERAKGNILERFSAQQFPDLHSELNLSSLELGDSALYFCASSKGLSGRNSYNEQFFGPGTRLTVL.